The 5 T cell receptor beta chains below all came from one sample that was sequenced in a study of T cell responses to AZD1222 COVID-19 vaccine. Sequenced by immunoSEQ multiplex PCR; TCRdb stores in-frame clones only, minus some. Here the sample spans 100,000 to 140,000 clones, 87% being singletons. The sample was peripheral blood, taken 28 days after the second AZD1222 dose. These receptors were obtained from an adult who received the AZD1222 COVID-19 vaccine.

The rearrangement links TRBV3-1 (or the pseudogene TRBV3-2) to TRBJ1-1; D gene uncertain. Germline V gene data show CDR1 as LGHDT and CDR2 as YNNKEL (reference sequence). Trimming shortened V by 1 base and J by 5 bases, and 17 bases separated the two germline ends. This CDR3 contains 16 residues. CDR3 DNA sequence: TGTGCCAGCAGCCAAGGATGGACTTTATGGATGACTGAAGCTTTCTTT. Encoded protein: CASSQGWTLWMTEAFF.

In this sample, this clone turned up once. The genes are TRBV27 and TRBJ1-4; D call uncertain. The CDR3 totals 15 residues. Between the trimmed V and J ends, which lost 2 bases and 0 bases, there was a span of 7 bases. Germline V gene lookup returns CDR1 MNHEY and CDR2 SMNVEV (reference sequence). The DNA for the CDR3 is TGTGCCAGCAGTTTACGATCCCCAACTAATGAAAAACTGTTTTTT. Translating it yields CASSLRSPTNEKLFF.

This clone was seen a few times. This chain uses TRBV6-1 with TRBJ2-7; 11 nucleotides align to TRBD1. The CDR3 length is 16 residues. V dropped 4 bases and J dropped 3; count of bases not matched to a gene: 8. Germline CDR1 reads MNHNS; CDR2 reads SASEGT. The CDR3 sequence is CASSALRGQGGYEQYF. Here the CDR3 DNA reads TGTGCCAGCAGTGCCTTGAGGGGACAGGGGGGCTACGAGCAGTACTTC.

The chain is built from TRBV10-2 and TRBJ2-1, with 10 bases matching TRBD2. Germline V gene sequence: CDR1 WSHSY, CDR2 SAAADI. The length of the CDR3 is 16 residues. The V segment lost 2 bases and the J segment 7 bases; nucleotides outside the gene matches: 8. CDR3 amino acids: CASSEGAGGRFNEQFF. CDR3 bases: TGCGCCAGCAGTGAGGGAGCGGGGGGGCGTTTTAATGAGCAGTTCTTC.

V usage is TRBV28 and J usage is TRBJ2-2, with no clear D. V gave up 5 bases and J gave up 8 bases, with 9 bases separating them. From germline, CDR1 is MDHEN and CDR2 SYDVKM. The CDR3 runs 12 residues. The CDR3 nucleotides are TGTGCCAGCAGTATAAGGTCGGGGGAGCTGTTTTTT. This gives the protein CASSIRSGELFF.